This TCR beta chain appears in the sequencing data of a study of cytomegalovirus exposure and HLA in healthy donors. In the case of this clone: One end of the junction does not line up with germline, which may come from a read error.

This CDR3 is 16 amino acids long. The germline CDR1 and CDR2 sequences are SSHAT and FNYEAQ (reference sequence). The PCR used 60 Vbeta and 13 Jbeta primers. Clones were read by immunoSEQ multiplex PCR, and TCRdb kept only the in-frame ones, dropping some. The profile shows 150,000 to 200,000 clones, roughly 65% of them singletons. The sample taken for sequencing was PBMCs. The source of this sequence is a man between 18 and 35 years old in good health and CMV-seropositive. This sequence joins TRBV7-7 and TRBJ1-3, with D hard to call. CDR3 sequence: CASSLTPGGSGNTIYF. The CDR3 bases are TGTGCTAGCAGCTTAACCCCCGGAGGGTCTGGAAACACCATATATTTT.